This passage covers 19 T cell receptor beta chains from one sample sequenced in a study of OX40 agonist ivuxolimab in advanced cancers. Sequenced by immunoSEQ multiplex PCR; TCRdb stores in-frame clones only, minus some. The sample shows approximately 62,000 clones, roughly nine tenths of them seen only once. The material was CD4+ or CD8+ T cells sorted from blood, obtained in a trial of the OX40 agonist ivuxolimab. Receptors were obtained from an adult with an advanced solid tumor such as melanoma, head and neck, liver or kidney cancer.

The V gene is TRBV4-1, the J gene TRBJ2-1; 8 positions agree with TRBD2. Germline loops: CDR1 MGHRA, CDR2 YSYEKL. V was clipped by 5 bases and J by 7 bases; unmatched bases: 7. This CDR3 contains 14 residues. DNA for the CDR3: TGCGCCAGCAGCTCTCGCGGGAGGTCGAATGAGCAGTTCTTC. Amino acids: CASSSRGRSNEQFF.

The rearrangement uses TRBV6-5 and TRBJ2-1; D is unclear. This CDR3 region has 11 residues. CDR1 and CDR2 (germline): MNHEY, SVGAGI. Trimming stripped 7 bases from V and 4 bases from J, with 5 bases between. The CDR3 loop reads CASKLYNEQFF. CDR3 DNA: TGTGCCAGCAAATTATACAATGAGCAGTTCTTC.

This chain connects TRBV15 to TRBJ1-2; no clear D. V was shortened by 4 bases and J by 7 bases, with 19 bases between the two germline ends. The germline gives CDR1 LNHNV, CDR2 YYDKDF (reference sequence). The CDR3 spans 15 residues. For the CDR3, the DNA is TGTGCCACCAGCAACCCCGGAGAAGGGCGAAGTGGCTACACCTTC. Translation: CATSNPGEGRSGYTF.

This clone was seen once. The rearrangement links TRBV5-6 to TRBJ2-1; tentative D call: TRBD2 (5 bases). With 0 bases removed from V and 5 bases from J, the gap between germline ends came to 12 bases. Germline lookup yields CDR1 SGHDT and CDR2 YYEEEE. The CDR3 totals 15 residues. The CDR3: CASSLVLGDHNEQFF. The CDR3 DNA is TGTGCCAGCAGCTTGGTTCTGGGAGACCACAATGAGCAGTTCTTC.

This clone was picked up one time. DNA of the CDR3: TGTGCCAGCAGTGACTACCGGGGGGGCTACACCTTC. Protein product: CASSDYRGGYTF. This chain connects TRBV6-1 to TRBJ1-2, with TRBD1 as a possible D gene (5 bases). The germline CDR1 and CDR2 sequences are MNHNS and SASEGT. The CDR3 has 12 amino acids. V was clipped by 3 bases and J by 8 bases, with 10 bases between them.

This clone was found a few times. No conserved phenylalanine or tryptophan is present at the end of the CDR3, so a read error is the likely explanation. It is unclear where the CDR3 begins or ends on the DNA, so no DNA is shown, and the CDR3 is as TCRdb lists it. This chain links TRBV1 with TRBJ1-1. TRBV1 is reported as a pseudogene. A total of 10 residues make up the CDR3, ends included. CDR3 region: CTSSQGEGPK.

The chain has TRBV25-1 and TRBJ2-3; 8 positions agree with TRBD1. V gave up 10 bases and J gave up 4 bases; unmatched junction bases: 7. CDR1 is MGHDK, CDR2 SYGVNS, per germline. CDR3 length equals 13 residues. The CDR3 DNA is TGTGCCACCGGGACAGGTGGGCCAGATACGCAGTATTTT. Amino acid sequence: CATGTGGPDTQYF.

The V and J genes are TRBV29-1 and TRBJ2-6, with D perhaps being TRBD1 or TRBD2 (5 bases each). Germline CDR1 is SQVTM and CDR2 is ANQGSEA. The CDR3 is 14 residues long. Trimming pared 6 bases from V and 4 bases from J, leaving 13 bases between. CDR3 nucleotides: TGCAGCGTCATGGGGGTCTCCGGGGCCAACGTCCTGACTTTC. This gives the protein CSVMGVSGANVLTF.

J is TRBJ2-7 and V is TRBV7-8, with TRBD2 as a possible D gene (5 bases). Germline-derived CDR1 and CDR2 are SGHVS and FQNEAQ. V lost 1 base and J lost 7, with 11 bases in between. This CDR3 has 13 residues. The CDR3: CASSLVGGGEQYV. CDR3 DNA sequence: TGTGCCAGCAGCTTAGTTGGCGGAGGTGAGCAGTACGTC.

The sample holds one count of this clone. The CDR3 nucleotides are TGTGCCAGCAGCTTGTCTCCGAACACCGGGGAGCTGTTTTTT. Translated: CASSLSPNTGELFF. This chain connects TRBV5-6 to TRBJ2-2, with D unresolved. The ends were cut back, 1 base at V and 0 bases at J, with 4 bases in the middle. Per germline, CDR1 SGHDT and CDR2 YYEEEE. This CDR3 is built from 14 residues.

The rearrangement uses TRBV11-1 and TRBJ2-7, with 9 positions matching TRBD2. The germline CDR1 and CDR2 sequences are SGHAT and FQDESV (reference sequence). This CDR3 has 14 residues. Trimming at V came to 5 bases and at J to 6 bases, leaving 8 bases not matched to a gene. The CDR3: CASSPGTSSSEQYF. CDR3 in DNA: TGTGCCAGCAGCCCCGGGACTAGCTCGAGCGAGCAGTACTTC.

The genes are TRBV7-2 and TRBJ2-1, with TRBD1 matching over 7 bases. V was clipped by 2 bases and J by 5 bases; unmatched bases: 9. Germline lookup yields CDR1 SGHTA and CDR2 FQGNSA. The CDR3 runs to 16 residues. The DNA for the CDR3 is TGTGCCAGCAGCTTATTCCGGGACAGAATGAACAATGAGCAGTTCTTC. Its translation is CASSLFRDRMNNEQFF.

In its sample, this clone was seen a few times. The V call is TRBV18, the J call TRBJ1-1; 7 nucleotides match TRBD1. Per germline, CDR1 KGHSH and CDR2 LQKENI. This CDR3 comprises 13 residues. V lost 10 bases to trimming and J lost 2 bases; unmatched junction nucleotides: 7. The CDR3 nucleotides are TGTGCCACCCGGGACAGAGCTAACACTGAAGCTTTCTTT. This translates into CATRDRANTEAFF.

This chain uses TRBV7-3 with TRBJ2-7, with TRBD2 matching over 9 bases. The ends lost 4 bases at V and 0 bases at J; junction bases unmatched: 4. The CDR3 is 15 residues long. Germline V CDR1 and CDR2: SGHTA, FQGTGA. As DNA, the CDR3 is TGTGCCAGCAGCTCGCTAGCGGGGAGCTCCTACGAGCAGTACTTC. It translates to CASSSLAGSSYEQYF.

This sequence joins TRBV11-2 and TRBJ2-1; 7 bases map to TRBD2. Trimming at V came to 7 bases and at J to 7 bases, leaving 13 bases not matched to a gene. CDR1 is SGHAT, CDR2 FQNNGV, per germline. This CDR3 contains 15 residues. The CDR3 sequence: CASTLGGSSGNEQFF. The CDR3 nucleotides are TGTGCCAGCACCCTTGGGGGGAGTAGCGGGAATGAGCAGTTCTTC.

The chain uses TRBV27 and TRBJ2-1; TRBD2 matches at 7 bases. The junction had 19 bases not matched to a gene; V was cut back by 5 bases and J by 6 bases. Germline-derived CDR1 and CDR2 are MNHEY and SMNVEV (reference sequence). The CDR3 is 18 amino acids. CDR3 in DNA: TGTGCCAGCAGTGCACTAAGCCTACCGGGACTATCAGGCAATGAGCAGTTCTTC. This gives the protein CASSALSLPGLSGNEQFF.

The genes are TRBV27 and TRBJ2-5; TRBD2 agrees at 7 bases. The closer fit of TRBJ2-7 to the DNA end suggests the J call may be wrong. Germline V gene data show CDR1 as MNHEY and CDR2 as SMNVEV (reference sequence). The CDR3 covers 16 residues. The CDR3 is CASSYRSSGGTYEQYF. CDR3 coding DNA: TGTGCCAGCAGTTACCGATCTAGCGGAGGCACCTACGAGCAGTACTTC.

The V and J genes are TRBV19 and TRBJ1-5, with a weak D call TRBD1 (5 bases). The CDR3 is made up of 16 amino acids. Germline loops: CDR1 LNHDA, CDR2 SQIVND (reference sequence). The ends were cut back, 5 bases at V and 3 bases at J, with 17 bases in the middle. The CDR3 loop reads CASSPFRRGYNQPQHF. In nucleotides, the CDR3 is TGTGCCAGTAGTCCTTTCCGCCGGGGCTACAATCAGCCCCAGCATTTT.

This clone was counted between two and nine times. The gene calls are TRBV27 and TRBJ1-1; TRBD1 agrees at 7 bases. The germline V gene has CDR1 MNHEY and CDR2 SMNVEV (reference sequence). This CDR3 has 14 residues. V was clipped by 3 bases and J by 3 bases; unmatched bases: 4. The DNA for the CDR3 is TGTGCCAGCAGTTTGGACAGGCGGGACACTGAAGCTTTCTTT. Its translation: CASSLDRRDTEAFF.